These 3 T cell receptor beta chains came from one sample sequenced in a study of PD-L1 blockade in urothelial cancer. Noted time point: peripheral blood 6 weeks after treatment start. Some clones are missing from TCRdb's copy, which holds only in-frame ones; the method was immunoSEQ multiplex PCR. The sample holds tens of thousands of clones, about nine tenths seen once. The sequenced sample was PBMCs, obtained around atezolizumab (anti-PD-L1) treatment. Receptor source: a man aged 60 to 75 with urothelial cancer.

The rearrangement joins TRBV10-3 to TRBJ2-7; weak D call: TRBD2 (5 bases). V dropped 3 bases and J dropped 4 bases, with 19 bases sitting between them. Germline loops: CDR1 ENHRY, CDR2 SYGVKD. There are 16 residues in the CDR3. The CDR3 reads CAISESAAGGRYEQYF. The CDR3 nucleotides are TGTGCCATCAGTGAATCGGCGGCAGGAGGTCGGTACGAGCAGTACTTC.

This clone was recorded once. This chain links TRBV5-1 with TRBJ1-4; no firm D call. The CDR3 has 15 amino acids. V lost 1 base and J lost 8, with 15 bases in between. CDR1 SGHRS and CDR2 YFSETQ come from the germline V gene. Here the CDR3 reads CASSLSWAGGEKLFF. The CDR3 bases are TGCGCCAGCAGCTTGAGCTGGGCAGGCGGGGAAAAACTGTTTTTT.

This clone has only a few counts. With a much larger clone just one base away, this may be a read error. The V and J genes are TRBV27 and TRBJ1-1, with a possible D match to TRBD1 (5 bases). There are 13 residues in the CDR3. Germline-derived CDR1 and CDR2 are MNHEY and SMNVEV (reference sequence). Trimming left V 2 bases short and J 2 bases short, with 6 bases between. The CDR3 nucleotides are TGTGCCAGCAGTTTAGACAGAAACACTGAAGCTTTCTTT. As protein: CASSLDRNTEAFF.